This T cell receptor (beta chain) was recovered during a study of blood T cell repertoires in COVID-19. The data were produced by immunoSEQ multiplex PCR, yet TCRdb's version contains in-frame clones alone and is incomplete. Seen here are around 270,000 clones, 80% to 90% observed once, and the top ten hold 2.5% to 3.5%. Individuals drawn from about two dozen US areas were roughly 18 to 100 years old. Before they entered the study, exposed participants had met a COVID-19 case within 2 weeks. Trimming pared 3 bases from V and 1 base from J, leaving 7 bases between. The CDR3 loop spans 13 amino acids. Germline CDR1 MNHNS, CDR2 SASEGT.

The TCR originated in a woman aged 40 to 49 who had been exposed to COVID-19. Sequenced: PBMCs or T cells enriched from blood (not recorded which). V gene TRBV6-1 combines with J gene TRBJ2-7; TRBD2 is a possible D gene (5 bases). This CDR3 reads CASSDGESYEQYF. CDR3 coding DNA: TGTGCCAGCAGTGATGGGGAGTCCTACGAGCAGTACTTC.